This T cell receptor (beta chain) stems from a study of CD8 T cells in Susac syndrome. Study overall: The sequenced Susac syndrome patients comprised five or six with active disease and roughly 8 in remission.

When the RNA was reverse transcribed, random hexamers were used with an input of roughly 0.45 to 1 ug. One entry per CDR3 protein results from TCRdb running MiXCR on the immunoSEQ multiplex PCR reads. Of just over 150,000 distinct CDR3 sequences listed, roughly 95% are singletons. Sequencing of TCR beta covered CD8+ and CD4+ T cells obtained from blood. V lost 3 bases to trimming and J lost 0 bases, with 14 bases between them. CDR3 length equals 17 residues. The sample was CD4+ T cells from PBMCs. The V call is TRBV23-1, the J call TRBJ1-4, with a possible D match to TRBD1 (6 bases). TRBV23-1 is an ORF, and what it does is uncertain. The sequence derives from a human donor with Susac syndrome. CDR3 in DNA: TGCGCCAGCAGTCATGCACGCTACAGGGCAACTAATGAAAAACTGTTTTTT. This encodes CASSHARYRATNEKLFF.